The 30 T cell receptor beta chains given below trace back to one sample, sequenced in a study of radiotherapy plus CTLA-4 blockade in lung cancer. TCRdb's copy holds only in-frame clones and misses some; the assay was immunoSEQ multiplex PCR. The top ten clones hold roughly 8.7% of a sample with 64,000 or so clones, roughly 76% of them seen once. Sequencing was performed on peripheral blood, taken from a patient treated with radiotherapy plus ipilimumab. The receptors shown here come from a human donor with non-small cell lung cancer whose response to radiotherapy plus ipilimumab could not be evaluated.

The chain combines TRBV4-2 with TRBJ2-1; D unclear. Germline V gene data show CDR1 as LGHNA and CDR2 as YNFKEQ. CDR3 length: 14 amino acids. Trimming removed 1 base at V and 0 bases at J, with 4 bases between. DNA of the CDR3: TGTGCCAGCAGCCAAGCCTTCTCCTACAATGAGCAGTTCTTC. Translation: CASSQAFSYNEQFF.

The chain carries TRBV5-1 and TRBJ1-6; D is perhaps TRBD1 (6 bases). The CDR3 contains 14 residues. V was pared by 2 bases and J by 10 bases, with 13 bases between. The germline V gene has CDR1 SGHRS and CDR2 YFSETQ. CDR3 region: CASSFEGRGSPLHF. The CDR3 DNA follows: TGCGCCAGCAGCTTCGAAGGGAGGGGGTCACCCCTCCACTTT.

This clone was seen only once. The V call is TRBV7-2, the J call TRBJ1-2; D remains ambiguous. Trimming left V 1 base short and J 5 bases short, with 14 bases between. Germline values: CDR1 SGHTA, CDR2 FQGNSA. The CDR3 totals 15 residues. CDR3 DNA sequence: TGTGCCAGCAGCTTAGAGGTATCGACACTGTATGGCTACACCTTC. Its translation is CASSLEVSTLYGYTF.

This clone was recorded a few times. This sequence joins TRBV5-1 and TRBJ1-4; the D is unclear. Trimming left V 1 base short and J 5 bases short, with 12 bases between. This CDR3 has 15 residues. The V gene's germline CDR1 is SGHRS and CDR2 YFSETQ. The CDR3 coding sequence is TGCGCCAGCAGCTTGTTAGCACGATCCAATGAAAAACTGTTTTTT. Protein sequence: CASSLLARSNEKLFF.

This chain joins TRBV7-8 and TRBJ2-7; 13 bases match TRBD2. Trimming took 6 bases from V and 1 from J; bases not matched to a gene: 3. The germline V gene encodes CDR1 SGHVS and CDR2 FQNEAQ. The length of the CDR3 is 15 residues. Here the CDR3 reads CASRLGLAGSYEQYF. In DNA, the CDR3 is TGTGCCAGCAGACTGGGACTAGCGGGGTCCTACGAGCAGTACTTC.

V usage is TRBV5-5 and J usage is TRBJ2-1; TRBD2 aligns across 12 bases. Trimming cost V 4 bases and J 8 bases; bases outside gene matches: 10. In germline, CDR1 is SGHKS, CDR2 YYEKEE (reference sequence). This CDR3 is 16 amino acids long. The chain's CDR3 is CASSTPLAGGFYEQFF. DNA of the CDR3: TGTGCCAGCAGCACACCACTAGCGGGGGGTTTTTATGAGCAGTTCTTC.

The V call is TRBV7-2, the J call TRBJ1-3; possibly TRBD1 for D (6 bases). V lost 1 base and J 2 bases, leaving 15 bases between the germline ends. Germline values: CDR1 SGHTA, CDR2 FQGNSA. There are 17 residues in the CDR3. The CDR3 region is CASSLGALGGTGNTIYF. The CDR3 DNA sequence: TGTGCCAGCAGCTTAGGGGCCTTAGGGGGTACTGGAAACACCATATATTTT.

The chain is built from TRBV5-1 and TRBJ1-1; 7 bases fit TRBD1. CDR1 is SGHRS, CDR2 YFSETQ, per germline. There are 15 residues in the CDR3. J gave up 3 bases and V 0 bases, and 5 bases lay outside the gene matches. This CDR3 reads CASSLVGGEYTEAFF. The CDR3 DNA reads as TGCGCCAGCAGCTTGGTAGGGGGCGAGTACACTGAAGCTTTCTTT.

This clone was found a few times. V and J are TRBV4-2 and TRBJ1-5; D remains unclear. This CDR3 comprises 13 residues. V was pared by 0 bases and J by 6 bases, with 6 bases between. Germline V gives CDR1 LGHNA, CDR2 YNFKEQ. The CDR3 bases are TGTGCCAGCAGCCAAGAACCGGGTCAGCCCCAGCATTTT. Its protein product is CASSQEPGQPQHF.

The rearrangement joins TRBV19 to TRBJ2-7, with 9 bases identical to TRBD2. The CDR3 contains 15 residues. The germline CDR1 and CDR2 sequences are LNHDA and SQIVND (reference sequence). The trim removed 3 bases at V and 2 bases at J, leaving 5 bases unmatched. CDR3 sequence reads: CASSISTSGPYEQYF. CDR3 coding DNA: TGTGCCAGTAGTATCTCGACTAGCGGCCCCTACGAGCAGTACTTC.

In DNA, the CDR3 is TGTGCCAGCAGCTACGGACAGGCGATTAACTATGGCTACACCTTC. This sequence encodes CASSYGQAINYGYTF. The rearrangement links TRBV11-2 to TRBJ1-2; 7 nucleotides align to TRBD1. V lost 4 bases and J lost 1; bases outside the gene matches: 6. Germline CDR1 and CDR2: SGHAT and FQNNGV. The CDR3 is made up of 15 amino acids.

CDR3 sequence: CASSPATSGINNEQFF. For the CDR3, the DNA is TGTGCCAGCAGCCCAGCTACTAGCGGGATTAACAATGAGCAGTTCTTC. The chain couples TRBV7-9 to TRBJ2-1; 10 positions agree with TRBD2. The CDR3 totals 16 residues. Trimming cost V 5 bases and J 5 bases; bases outside gene matches: 9. Germline CDR1 reads SEHNR; CDR2 reads FQNEAQ (reference sequence).

The genes are TRBV4-2 and TRBJ1-1; D is ambiguous. The CDR3 spans 15 residues. V lost 2 bases and J 8 bases, leaving 18 bases between the germline ends. Germline V gene lookup returns CDR1 LGHNA and CDR2 YNFKEQ. CDR3 nucleotides: TGTGCCAGCAGCCAACCGAGGGAGGGCCGCGGGGAAGCTTTCTTT. Translated: CASSQPREGRGEAFF.

This rearrangement joins TRBV18 to TRBJ2-5, with 13 bases lining up with TRBD2. Trimming at V came to 3 bases and at J to 11 bases, leaving 12 bases not matched to a gene. Germline V gene lookup returns CDR1 KGHSH and CDR2 LQKENI. The CDR3 has 16 residues. In DNA form, the CDR3 reads TGTGCCAGCTCACCCCGGACTAGCGGGAGCCACGGGGAGCAGTACTTC. Its translation: CASSPRTSGSHGEQYF. Full variable domain (outside the CDR3, taken from reference TRBV18 and TRBJ2-5): NAGVMQNPRHLVRRRGQEARLRCSPMKGHSHVYWYRQLPEEGLKFMVYLQKENIIDESGMPKERFSAEFPKEGPSILRIQQVVRGDSAAYFCASSPRTSGSHGEQYFGPGTRLLVL.

In this sample, this clone turned up a few times. The chain links TRBV7-8 to TRBJ2-1, with 9 bases fitting TRBD1. CDR1 is SGHVS, CDR2 FQNEAQ, per germline. The CDR3 is made up of 15 amino acids. The V segment lost 4 bases and the J segment 7 bases; nucleotides outside the gene matches: 8. CDR3 protein: CASSSGQGVGNEQFF. As DNA, the CDR3 is TGTGCCAGCAGCTCGGGACAGGGCGTAGGGAATGAGCAGTTCTTC.

This chain connects TRBV2 to TRBJ1-1; 8 nucleotides align to TRBD1. Per germline, CDR1 SNHLY and CDR2 FYNNEI. The CDR3 runs to 14 residues. Trimming took 6 bases from V and 0 from J; bases not matched to a gene: 3. The CDR3 reads CASRMGQVNTEAFF. The CDR3 nucleotides are TGTGCCAGCAGAATGGGACAGGTGAACACTGAAGCTTTCTTT.

This rearrangement joins TRBV6-6 to TRBJ1-5; D not certain. Per the germline V gene, CDR1 is MNHNY and CDR2 is SVGAGI (reference sequence). V lost 5 bases, J lost 4 bases, and 3 bases lay in between. This CDR3 contains 11 residues. CDR3: CASSLNQPQHF. DNA of the CDR3: TGTGCCAGCAGTCTTAATCAGCCCCAGCATTTT.

This clone showed up just a few times. This chain connects TRBV6-5 to TRBJ1-1; 7 nucleotides align to TRBD1. CDR1 and CDR2 (germline): MNHEY, SVGAGI. The V segment lost 3 bases and the J segment 2 bases; nucleotides outside the gene matches: 9. The CDR3 length is 16 residues. As DNA, the CDR3 is TGTGCCAGCAGTTATGTAGGGACAGCCGGTAACACTGAAGCTTTCTTT. It encodes CASSYVGTAGNTEAFF.

V and J are TRBV27 and TRBJ1-6; 8 bases map to TRBD1. The ends lost 5 bases at V and 3 bases at J; junction bases unmatched: 15. The germline CDR1 and CDR2 sequences are MNHEY and SMNVEV (reference sequence). This CDR3 is 19 amino acids long. This CDR3 reads CASSDSGTGVFFYNSPLHF. As DNA, the CDR3 is TGTGCCAGCAGTGATTCCGGGACAGGCGTCTTCTTCTATAATTCACCCCTCCACTTT.

The gene calls are TRBV4-1 and TRBJ1-2, with 7 positions matching TRBD1. From germline, CDR1 is MGHRA and CDR2 YSYEKL. CDR3 length: 13 amino acids. The J segment lost 3 bases and the V segment lost 4 bases, leaving 2 bases of the junction unmatched. The DNA for the CDR3 is TGCGCCAGCAGCCGACAGGGAGACTATGGCTACACCTTC. Its translation is CASSRQGDYGYTF.

This clone was detected a few times. The chain carries TRBV5-5 and TRBJ2-5, with a weak D call TRBD2 (5 bases). Germline V gene sequence: CDR1 SGHKS, CDR2 YYEKEE (reference sequence). This CDR3 has 13 amino acids. V lost 4 bases to trimming and J lost 6 bases, with 13 bases between them. Here the CDR3 reads CASSVGLVKTQYF. CDR3 sequence (DNA): TGTGCCAGCAGCGTTGGACTCGTGAAGACCCAGTACTTC. The full variable domain, rest sourced from reference TRBV5-5 and TRBJ2-5, is DAGVTQSPTHLIKTRGQQVTLRCSPISGHKSVSWYQQVLGQGPQFIFQYYEKEERGRGNFPDRFSARQFPNYSSELNVNALLLGDSALYLCASSVGLVKTQYFGPGTRLLVL.

This chain connects TRBV6-1 to TRBJ2-7, with 10 bases fitting TRBD2. The V segment lost 2 bases and the J segment 2 bases; nucleotides outside the gene matches: 0. The CDR3 length is 14 residues. Per the germline V gene, CDR1 is MNHNS and CDR2 is SASEGT. The CDR3 is CASSESGGAYEQYF. In nucleotides, the CDR3 is TGTGCCAGCAGTGAAAGCGGGGGGGCCTACGAGCAGTACTTC.

The rearrangement uses TRBV19 and TRBJ2-1; 9 nucleotides match TRBD2. With V trimmed by 6 bases and J by 4 bases, 4 bases remained unmatched. Germline V gives CDR1 LNHDA, CDR2 SQIVND (reference sequence). This CDR3 region has 14 residues. DNA for the CDR3: TGTGCCAGTAGGGAGGCGGGAGGGTACAATGAGCAGTTCTTC. Translated: CASREAGGYNEQFF.

The rearrangement uses TRBV9 and TRBJ1-1; no firm D call. Per germline, CDR1 SGDLS and CDR2 YYNGEE. V lost 4 bases and J 0 bases, leaving 10 bases between the germline ends. This CDR3 spans 14 amino acids. The CDR3 DNA is TGTGCCAGCAGCACGAGTCCGGTGAACACTGAAGCTTTCTTT. Translated: CASSTSPVNTEAFF.

This chain joins TRBV6-5 and TRBJ2-7; TRBD1 matches 7 bases. The CDR3 runs to 15 residues. V shed 2 bases and J 3 bases; nucleotides not matched to a gene: 7. The germline V gene has CDR1 MNHEY and CDR2 SVGAGI. The CDR3 region is CASSYEGAGIYEQYF. DNA for the CDR3: TGTGCCAGCAGTTACGAGGGGGCAGGGATCTACGAGCAGTACTTC.

The chain combines TRBV19 with TRBJ2-5; D may be TRBD1 (6 bases). The J call may be faulty, since TRBJ2-7 better matches the DNA end. From germline, CDR1 is LNHDA and CDR2 SQIVND (reference sequence). The CDR3 is 16 residues long. Here the CDR3 reads CASSVSGARGSYEQYF. CDR3 DNA: TGTGCCAGTAGTGTGTCAGGGGCTAGAGGATCCTACGAGCAGTACTTC.

The V call is TRBV19, the J call TRBJ1-2, with D perhaps matching TRBD1 (5 bases). CDR3 size: 13 residues. Germline-derived CDR1 and CDR2 are LNHDA and SQIVND (reference sequence). The CDR3, as DNA: TGTGCGACAGCCCAGGGAATCAACTATGGCTACACCTTC. It is translated as CATAQGINYGYTF. Using reference TRBV19 and TRBJ1-2 for the parts outside the CDR3, the full variable domain is DGGITQSPKYLFRKEGQNVTLSCEQNLNHDAMYWYRQDPGQGLRLIYYSQIVNDFQKGDIAEGYSVSREKKESFPLTVTSAQKNPTAFYLCATAQGINYGYTFGSGTRLTVV.

This clone rates as medium-sized. The rearrangement uses TRBV28 and TRBJ2-7, with 7 bases aligning to TRBD1. Germline trimming cut 5 bases from V and 12 bases from J; bases unmatched to any gene: 13. There are 13 residues in the CDR3. Germline CDR1 is MDHEN and CDR2 is SYDVKM. The CDR3 DNA follows: TGTGCCAGCAGTCGTTCGACAGGGCGGAGGCCGTACTTC. It yields the protein CASSRSTGRRPYF.

This clone was seen a few times. CDR3: CASSPDWSAGNTIYF. DNA of the CDR3: TGTGCCAGCAGCCCAGACTGGTCGGCTGGAAACACCATATATTTT. The chain joins TRBV7-9 to TRBJ1-3; D unresolved. The germline V gene encodes CDR1 SEHNR and CDR2 FQNEAQ (reference sequence). Trimming removed 5 bases at V and 2 bases at J, with 13 bases between. The length of the CDR3 is 15 residues.

The V gene is TRBV7-2, the J gene TRBJ1-2; tentative D call: TRBD1 (5 bases). In germline, CDR1 is SGHTA, CDR2 FQGNSA. Trimming removed 4 bases from V and 1 base from J, with 16 bases in between. The CDR3 runs 16 residues. The CDR3 protein is CASSSRQTSLNYGYTF. The CDR3 nucleotides are TGTGCCAGCAGCTCCCGACAGACTTCGCTTAACTATGGCTACACCTTC.